The rows below give T cell receptor beta chains drawn from one sample of a study of spatial heterogeneity in lung cancer. TCRdb independently ran MiXCR on the 5' RACE reads; one entry per CDR3 protein. The repertoire holds about 92,000 distinct CDR3 sequences, with less than 15% as singletons. Sequenced material: PBMCs, taken at surgery. The receptors here all came from a male donor with early-stage non-small cell lung cancer. Each CDR3 is given with its conserved first and last residue. A D gene is named only where the DNA matches it firmly. Clone size is given for some rows only: seen once, a few or many times, or a class if the clone is expanded.

d_call: .
j_call: TRBJ1-1
v_call: TRBV10-3
clone_size: .
cdr3_aa: CAISARRGENTEAFF
cdr3_nt: TGTGCCATCAGTGCCAGGCGGGGGGAGAACACTGAAGCTTTCTTT

d_call: TRBD2
j_call: TRBJ2-3
v_call: TRBV7-2
clone_size: .
cdr3_aa: CASSLQAGGRTDTQYF
cdr3_nt: TGTGCCAGCAGCTTACAAGCGGGGGGTCGCACAGATACACAGTATTTT

d_call: .
j_call: TRBJ2-1
v_call: TRBV7-2
clone_size: few
cdr3_aa: CASSLEGFSYNEQFF
cdr3_nt: TGTGCCAGCAGCTTAGAGGGGTTTTCCTACAATGAGCAGTTCTTC

d_call: .
j_call: TRBJ2-5
v_call: TRBV4-1
clone_size: .
cdr3_aa: CASSQGTGIVGETQYF
cdr3_nt: TGCGCCAGCAGCCAAGGCACAGGGATTGTCGGGGAGACCCAGTACTTC

d_call: TRBD1
j_call: TRBJ2-5
v_call: TRBV28
clone_size: .
cdr3_aa: CATQGASEKETQYF
cdr3_nt: TGTGCCACCCAGGGGGCTAGCGAGAAAGAGACCCAGTACTTC

d_call: TRBD1
j_call: TRBJ2-1
v_call: TRBV10-3
clone_size: few
cdr3_aa: CAISEPGTGASQFF
cdr3_nt: TGTGCCATCAGTGAGCCTGGTACAGGGGCCTCGCAGTTCTTC

d_call: TRBD1
j_call: TRBJ1-1
v_call: TRBV3-1
clone_size: .
cdr3_aa: CASSGDRANTEAFF
cdr3_nt: TGTGCCAGCAGCGGGGACAGGGCGAACACTGAAGCTTTCTTT

d_call: .
j_call: TRBJ2-5
v_call: TRBV7-9
clone_size: .
cdr3_aa: CASSQGGNFGETQYF
cdr3_nt: TGTGCCAGCAGCCAGGGAGGCAATTTTGGAGAGACCCAGTACTTC

d_call: .
j_call: TRBJ1-2
v_call: TRBV28
clone_size: few
cdr3_aa: CASSEPNPYGYTF
cdr3_nt: TGTGCCAGCAGCGAGCCAAACCCCTATGGCTACACCTTC

d_call: .
j_call: TRBJ2-5
v_call: TRBV5-1
clone_size: .
cdr3_aa: CASSTTTQETQYF
cdr3_nt: TGCGCCAGCAGCACGACAACTCAAGAGACCCAGTACTTC

d_call: .
j_call: TRBJ2-1
v_call: TRBV27
clone_size: .
cdr3_aa: CASSFWGVGGPGNEQFF
cdr3_nt: TGTGCCAGCAGTTTTTGGGGTGTGGGGGGGCCAGGCAATGAGCAGTTCTTC

d_call: .
j_call: TRBJ2-1
v_call: TRBV21-1
clone_size: few
cdr3_aa: CASSKRGGSYNEQFF
cdr3_nt: TGTGCCAGCAGCAAAAGGGGCGGGAGCTACAATGAGCAGTTCTTC

d_call: TRBD1
j_call: TRBJ1-6
v_call: TRBV7-2
clone_size: .
cdr3_aa: CASSRDSYNSPLHF
cdr3_nt: TGTGCCAGCAGCCGGGACAGCTATAATTCACCCCTCCACTTT

d_call: .
j_call: TRBJ1-5
v_call: TRBV6-2/TRBV6-3
clone_size: many
cdr3_aa: CASEDGAGPSQPQHF
cdr3_nt: TGTGCCAGCGAGGATGGGGCCGGGCCCAGTCAGCCCCAGCATTTT

d_call: TRBD2
j_call: TRBJ2-5
v_call: TRBV7-2
clone_size: .
cdr3_aa: CASSSPRASGQETQYF
cdr3_nt: TGTGCCAGCAGTTCCCCTAGGGCTAGCGGGCAAGAGACCCAGTACTTC

d_call: TRBD1
j_call: TRBJ1-5
v_call: TRBV7-9
clone_size: .
cdr3_aa: CAERQDRGLQPQHF
cdr3_nt: TGTGCCGAACGACAGGACAGGGGGCTTCAGCCCCAGCATTTT

d_call: .
j_call: TRBJ2-3
v_call: TRBV5-4
clone_size: .
cdr3_aa: CASSPVTVGTDTQYF
cdr3_nt: TGTGCCAGCAGCCCGGTGACGGTGGGCACAGATACGCAGTATTTT

d_call: .
j_call: TRBJ1-6
v_call: TRBV28
clone_size: many
cdr3_aa: CASSTDSQSPLHF
cdr3_nt: TGTGCCAGCAGCACCGACAGTCAATCACCCCTCCACTTT

d_call: .
j_call: TRBJ2-2
v_call: TRBV7-2
clone_size: .
cdr3_aa: CASSLAGLPNTGELFF
cdr3_nt: TGTGCCAGCAGCTTAGCGGGACTCCCGAACACCGGGGAGCTGTTTTTT

d_call: .
j_call: TRBJ2-1
v_call: TRBV20-1
clone_size: few
cdr3_aa: CSAHPLPTLLTDEQFF
cdr3_nt: TGCAGTGCTCACCCCCTTCCCACCCTCTTGACCGATGAGCAGTTCTTC

d_call: TRBD1
j_call: TRBJ1-2
v_call: TRBV5-4
clone_size: .
cdr3_aa: CASSSGQEINYGYTF
cdr3_nt: TGTGCCAGCAGCTCCGGACAGGAAATTAACTATGGCTACACCTTC

d_call: .
j_call: TRBJ2-2
v_call: TRBV3-1
clone_size: few
cdr3_aa: CASSQLAPPGELFF
cdr3_nt: TGTGCCAGCAGCCAGTTGGCCCCACCCGGGGAGCTGTTTTTT

d_call: TRBD1
j_call: TRBJ2-5
v_call: TRBV28
clone_size: many
cdr3_aa: CASSSPGQGFGTQYF
cdr3_nt: TGTGCCAGCAGTTCCCCGGGACAGGGATTCGGGACCCAGTACTTC

d_call: .
j_call: TRBJ2-7
v_call: TRBV30
clone_size: .
cdr3_aa: CACVDGSYEQYF
cdr3_nt: TGTGCCTGTGTAGACGGGTCCTACGAGCAGTACTTC

d_call: TRBD1
j_call: TRBJ1-1
v_call: TRBV12-3/TRBV12-4
clone_size: many
cdr3_aa: CASSARTGGRTEAFF
cdr3_nt: TGTGCCAGCAGTGCCCGGACAGGGGGCCGCACTGAAGCTTTCTTT

d_call: .
j_call: TRBJ1-6
v_call: TRBV7-2
clone_size: few
cdr3_aa: CASSLGGSSSPLHF
cdr3_nt: TGTGCCAGCAGCTTAGGAGGGAGCAGTTCACCCCTCCACTTT

d_call: TRBD2
j_call: TRBJ2-1
v_call: TRBV27
clone_size: .
cdr3_aa: CASSLLAGEQFF
cdr3_nt: TGTGCCAGCAGTCTTTTAGCGGGGGAGCAGTTCTTC

d_call: .
j_call: TRBJ1-6
v_call: TRBV7-9
clone_size: few
cdr3_aa: CASSLGSGKNSPLHF
cdr3_nt: TGTGCCAGCAGCTTAGGGTCAGGGAAGAATTCACCCCTCCACTTT

d_call: TRBD1
j_call: TRBJ1-5
v_call: TRBV30
clone_size: .
cdr3_aa: CAWGQGAGQPQHF
cdr3_nt: TGTGCCTGGGGACAGGGGGCAGGTCAGCCCCAGCATTTT

d_call: TRBD1
j_call: TRBJ1-4
v_call: TRBV5-1
clone_size: few
cdr3_aa: CASSRDSPNEKLFF
cdr3_nt: TGCGCCAGCAGCCGGGACAGTCCTAATGAAAAACTGTTTTTT

d_call: .
j_call: TRBJ2-1
v_call: TRBV5-1
clone_size: few
cdr3_aa: CASSPGRNEQFF
cdr3_nt: TGCGCCAGCAGCCCGGGTCGCAATGAGCAGTTCTTC

d_call: TRBD1
j_call: TRBJ1-1
v_call: TRBV12-3/TRBV12-4
clone_size: .
cdr3_aa: CASSLDWRDRGNTEAFF
cdr3_nt: TGTGCCAGCAGTTTAGATTGGCGGGACAGGGGAAACACTGAAGCTTTCTTT

d_call: .
j_call: TRBJ2-4
v_call: TRBV7-2
clone_size: .
cdr3_aa: CASSPQGGGRAKNIQYF
cdr3_nt: TGTGCCAGCAGCCCCCAGGGAGGGGGAAGAGCCAAAAACATTCAGTACTTC

d_call: .
j_call: TRBJ2-1
v_call: TRBV7-2
clone_size: few
cdr3_aa: CASSLGYQSDEQFF
cdr3_nt: TGTGCCAGCAGCTTAGGCTACCAGAGCGATGAGCAGTTCTTC

d_call: .
j_call: TRBJ2-3
v_call: TRBV29-1
clone_size: .
cdr3_aa: CSVARGPTDTQYF
cdr3_nt: TGCAGCGTTGCCAGGGGCCCCACAGATACGCAGTATTTT

d_call: TRBD2
j_call: TRBJ2-7
v_call: TRBV18
clone_size: .
cdr3_aa: CASSKSGSEQYF
cdr3_nt: TGTGCCAGCTCAAAGAGCGGGAGCGAGCAGTACTTC

d_call: .
j_call: TRBJ2-3
v_call: TRBV2
clone_size: many
cdr3_aa: CASRDSPTDTQYF
cdr3_nt: TGTGCCAGCAGGGACAGCCCGACAGATACGCAGTATTTT

d_call: .
j_call: TRBJ2-3
v_call: TRBV11-3
clone_size: many
cdr3_aa: CASSLGGQAPTDTQYF
cdr3_nt: TGTGCCAGCAGCCTCGGGGGGCAGGCACCCACAGATACGCAGTATTTT

d_call: .
j_call: TRBJ2-3
v_call: TRBV2
clone_size: few
cdr3_aa: CASSSPGGLTDTQYF
cdr3_nt: TGTGCCAGCAGTTCCCCCGGGGGCCTCACAGATACGCAGTATTTT

d_call: .
j_call: TRBJ1-1
v_call: TRBV2
clone_size: .
cdr3_aa: CASSEARGQATEAFF
cdr3_nt: TGTGCCAGCAGTGAAGCGCGGGGGCAAGCCACTGAAGCTTTCTTT

d_call: .
j_call: TRBJ1-2
v_call: TRBV29-1
clone_size: few
cdr3_aa: CSVEDGYNYGYTF
cdr3_nt: TGCAGCGTTGAAGACGGTTACAACTATGGCTACACCTTC

d_call: .
j_call: TRBJ1-5
v_call: TRBV6-1
clone_size: .
cdr3_aa: CASRETSNQPQHF
cdr3_nt: TGTGCCAGCAGAGAAACAAGTAATCAGCCCCAGCATTTT

d_call: TRBD1
j_call: TRBJ1-1
v_call: TRBV7-3
clone_size: many
cdr3_aa: CASSSRQGTEAFF
cdr3_nt: TGTGCCAGCAGCTCCCGACAGGGAACTGAAGCTTTCTTT

d_call: .
j_call: TRBJ1-3
v_call: TRBV5-4
clone_size: .
cdr3_aa: CASSLRGGNTIYF
cdr3_nt: TGTGCCAGCAGCTTAAGGGGAGGAAACACCATATATTTT

d_call: .
j_call: TRBJ1-3
v_call: TRBV14
clone_size: .
cdr3_aa: CASSQTRGRPSRSGNTIYF
cdr3_nt: TGTGCCAGCAGCCAAACTCGCGGACGGCCTTCCCGCTCTGGAAACACCATATATTTT

d_call: .
j_call: TRBJ2-3
v_call: TRBV4-3
clone_size: few
cdr3_aa: CASSANRDLRSGTQYF
cdr3_nt: TGCGCCAGCAGCGCGAACAGGGATTTGCGTTCGGGTACGCAGTATTTT

d_call: TRBD1
j_call: TRBJ1-5
v_call: TRBV5-6
clone_size: few
cdr3_aa: CASSGGQGADSNQPQHF
cdr3_nt: TGTGCCAGCAGCGGGGGACAGGGGGCAGATAGCAATCAGCCCCAGCATTTT

d_call: .
j_call: TRBJ2-3
v_call: TRBV6-2/TRBV6-3
clone_size: .
cdr3_aa: CASNPTASTDTQYF
cdr3_nt: TGTGCCAGCAACCCGACAGCTAGCACAGATACGCAGTATTTT

d_call: TRBD2
j_call: TRBJ2-2
v_call: TRBV19
clone_size: few
cdr3_aa: CASSPGTSRPRGDGELFF
cdr3_nt: TGTGCCAGTAGTCCCGGGACTAGCAGACCAAGAGGGGACGGGGAGCTGTTTTTT

d_call: .
j_call: TRBJ1-2
v_call: TRBV20-1
clone_size: .
cdr3_aa: CSARDWPGNYGYTF
cdr3_nt: TGCAGTGCTAGAGATTGGCCGGGGAACTATGGCTACACCTTC

d_call: .
j_call: TRBJ2-7
v_call: TRBV20-1
clone_size: .
cdr3_aa: CSARVANYEQYF
cdr3_nt: TGCAGTGCTAGAGTTGCAAACTACGAGCAGTACTTC

d_call: TRBD1
j_call: TRBJ1-2
v_call: TRBV7-2
clone_size: many
cdr3_aa: CASSIRQGGILNGYTF
cdr3_nt: TGTGCCAGCAGCATCCGACAGGGGGGTATATTAAATGGCTACACCTTC

d_call: .
j_call: TRBJ2-1
v_call: TRBV7-6
clone_size: .
cdr3_aa: CASSLAGQFDEQFF
cdr3_nt: TGTGCCAGCAGCTTAGCGGGCCAATTCGATGAGCAGTTCTTC

d_call: TRBD1
j_call: TRBJ1-1
v_call: TRBV6-5
clone_size: few
cdr3_aa: CASSNSQGAVEAFF
cdr3_nt: TGTGCCAGCAGTAACTCACAGGGGGCTGTGGAAGCTTTCTTT

d_call: .
j_call: TRBJ2-3
v_call: TRBV7-9
clone_size: .
cdr3_aa: CASSLSASTDTQYF
cdr3_nt: TGTGCCAGCAGCTTATCGGCTAGCACAGATACGCAGTATTTT

d_call: TRBD2
j_call: TRBJ2-7
v_call: TRBV3-1
clone_size: .
cdr3_aa: CASSQDPLAGEIEQYF
cdr3_nt: TGTGCCAGCAGCCAAGATCCCCTAGCGGGAGAAATCGAGCAGTACTTC

d_call: .
j_call: TRBJ2-3
v_call: TRBV18
clone_size: .
cdr3_aa: CASSPPMGGTDTQYF
cdr3_nt: TGTGCCAGCTCACCACCGATGGGTGGCACAGATACGCAGTATTTT

d_call: .
j_call: TRBJ1-5
v_call: TRBV3-1
clone_size: few
cdr3_aa: CASSPDGPEGYQPQHF
cdr3_nt: TGTGCCAGCAGCCCTGACGGCCCCGAGGGTTATCAGCCCCAGCATTTT

d_call: TRBD2
j_call: TRBJ2-3
v_call: TRBV5-6
clone_size: few
cdr3_aa: CASSLVPGGLADTQYF
cdr3_nt: TGTGCCAGCAGCTTGGTCCCGGGAGGTTTGGCAGATACGCAGTATTTT